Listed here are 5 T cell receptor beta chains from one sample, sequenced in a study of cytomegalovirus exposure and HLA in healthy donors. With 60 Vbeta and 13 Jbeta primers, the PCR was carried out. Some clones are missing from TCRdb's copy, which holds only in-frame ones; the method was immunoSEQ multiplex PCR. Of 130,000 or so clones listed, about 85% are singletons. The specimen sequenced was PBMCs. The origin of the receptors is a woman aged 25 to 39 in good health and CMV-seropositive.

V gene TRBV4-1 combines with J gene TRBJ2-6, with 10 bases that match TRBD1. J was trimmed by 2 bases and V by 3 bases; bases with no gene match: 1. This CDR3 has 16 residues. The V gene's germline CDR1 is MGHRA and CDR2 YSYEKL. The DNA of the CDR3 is TGCGCCAGCAGCCAGACAGGGGGCGCTGGGGCCAACGTCCTGACTTTC. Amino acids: CASSQTGGAGANVLTF.

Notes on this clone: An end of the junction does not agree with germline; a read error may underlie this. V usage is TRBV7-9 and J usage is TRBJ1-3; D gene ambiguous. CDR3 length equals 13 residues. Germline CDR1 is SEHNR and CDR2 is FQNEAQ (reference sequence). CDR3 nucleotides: TGTTCCAGCAGCTCGAGTAACGGAAACACCATATATTTT. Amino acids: CSSSSSNGNTIYF. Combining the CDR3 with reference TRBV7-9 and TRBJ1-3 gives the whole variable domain DTGVSQNPRHKITKRGQNVTFRCDPISEHNRLYWYRQTLGQGPEFLTYFQNEAQLEKSRLLSDRFSAERPKGSFSTLEIQRTEQGDSAMYLCSSSSSNGNTIYFGEGSWLTVV.

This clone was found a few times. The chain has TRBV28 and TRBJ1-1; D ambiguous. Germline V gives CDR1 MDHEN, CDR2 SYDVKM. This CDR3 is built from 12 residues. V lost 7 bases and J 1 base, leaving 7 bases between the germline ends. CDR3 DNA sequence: TGTGCCAGCAAAGACTCGAACACTGAAGCTTTCTTT. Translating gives CASKDSNTEAFF.

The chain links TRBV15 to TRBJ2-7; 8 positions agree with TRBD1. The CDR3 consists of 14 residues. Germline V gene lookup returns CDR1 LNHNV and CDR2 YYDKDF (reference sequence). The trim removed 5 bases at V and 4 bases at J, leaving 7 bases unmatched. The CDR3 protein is CATSWGQESYEQYF. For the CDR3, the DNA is TGTGCCACCAGCTGGGGACAGGAGAGTTACGAGCAGTACTTC.

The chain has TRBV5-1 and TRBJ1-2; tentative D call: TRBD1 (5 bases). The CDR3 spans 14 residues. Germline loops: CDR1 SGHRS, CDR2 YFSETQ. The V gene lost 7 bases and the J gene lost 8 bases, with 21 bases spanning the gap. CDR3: CASGILGGGEGYTF. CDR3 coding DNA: TGCGCCAGCGGAATATTAGGTGGGGGGGAAGGCTACACCTTC.